This T cell receptor (beta chain) was obtained from a study of PD-L1 blockade in urothelial cancer. Notes on this clone: Its target is unknown.

PCRs were each spiked with synthetic TCR analog templates. Assay used: immunoSEQ multiplex PCR; TCRdb lists only in-frame clones, some missing. The repertoire includes tens of thousands of clones, 75% to 95% of them detected once, and approximately 8.3% sits in the top ten. Germline V gene lookup returns CDR1 MDHEN and CDR2 SYDVKM. The CDR3 totals 14 residues. Trimming stripped 6 bases from V and 0 bases from J, with 12 bases between. Each patient contributed between 1 and 8 total time points of blood mononuclear cells, pretreatment and during treatment. Study results and limitations: Pretreatment peripheral blood TCR clonality that fell below the median predicted better survival among the patients studied.

The receptor was isolated from a man between 70 and 80 years old with urothelial cancer. V and J are TRBV28 and TRBJ2-7, with D possibly being TRBD2 (6 bases). The source material was PBMCs, sampled around atezolizumab (anti-PD-L1) treatment. The DNA for the CDR3 is TGTGCCAGCAGATCCGGGACTTTCTCCTACGAGCAGTACTTC. Its translation: CASRSGTFSYEQYF.